These T cell receptor beta chains were read from a single sample in a study of shared clonotypes between healthy human individuals. Libraries were prepared by immunoSEQ multiplex PCR; TCRdb keeps only in-frame clonotypes and omits some of them. The repertoire holds 980,000 or so clones, with less than 85% as singletons. The sequenced sample was memory CD4+ T cells sorted from blood. Receptors originate from a man aged 18 to 30 in good health. Both conserved end residues are trimmed from each CDR3. The order of the fields is clone size, V gene, J gene, CDR3 protein. For some rows the clone size is stated as once, few or many, or as a class when expanded; others skip it.

>NA|TRBV28|TRBJ2-6
ASSYGVRNVLT
>NA|TRBV28|TRBJ2-1
ASTDRYNEQF
>NA|TRBV6-5|TRBJ2-2
ASSYSRDRVAGELF
>NA|TRBV4-1|TRBJ2-7
ASSQGSGTGSYEQY
>NA|TRBV6-5|TRBJ2-7
ASSYSDLYEQY
>few|TRBV15|TRBJ1-2
ATSSGGLGPTSGGYT
>NA|TRBV6-5|TRBJ1-1
ASSSLTGGNTEAF
>NA|TRBV2|TRBJ2-2
ASSERAGGTGELF
>NA|TRBV5-4|TRBJ1-1
ASSPPAGGTEAF
>NA|TRBV30|TRBJ1-2
AWSSFPGTGSMGYGYT
>NA|TRBV6-1|TRBJ2-7
ASSEARYEQY
>NA|TRBV18|TRBJ2-4
ASSPSPSNIQY
>NA|TRBV19|TRBJ1-5
ASSFGEGSNQPQH
>NA|TRBV2|TRBJ2-1
ASTKIGGSYNEQF
>NA|TRBV27|TRBJ1-5
ASSAQGFNQPQH
>few|TRBV5-8|TRBJ1-1
ASSLWRGTTEAF
>NA|TRBV10-3|TRBJ1-2
AISDDASNYGYT
>NA|TRBV5-1|TRBJ2-5
ASSIEGNSGTQY
>NA|TRBV19|TRBJ2-5
ASSPSGGAAETQY
>NA|TRBV2|TRBJ1-1
ASSAGQVMSTEAF
>NA|TRBV5-1|TRBJ2-3
ASSSEGQGNTDTQY
>NA|TRBV5-1|TRBJ1-6
ASSSGTGVSPLH
>NA|TRBV28|TRBJ2-7
ASSPDRTYEQY
>many|TRBV5-6|TRBJ2-3
ASSLKGLDVADTQY
>NA|TRBV5-1|TRBJ2-7
ASSVTSGSYEQY
>few|TRBV28|TRBJ2-5
ASTLSQQGQETQY
>NA|TRBV5-1|TRBJ1-4
ASSLGSGKEKLF
>NA|TRBV11-2|TRBJ2-7
ASSVGISRGEQY
>NA|TRBV5-6|TRBJ1-4
ASSLWIEGNEKLF
>NA|TRBV7-9|TRBJ1-1
ASSNANRANTEAF
>NA|TRBV28|TRBJ1-2
ASSPGTNYGYT
>NA|TRBV19|TRBJ1-1
ASSPPQGRTEAF
>few|TRBV19|TRBJ1-6
ASTQQGTGNSPLH
>NA|TRBV5-1|TRBJ2-7
ASSFGSGSYEQY
>NA|TRBV5-6|TRBJ1-4
ASSLGGRPEKLF
>NA|TRBV30|TRBJ1-1
AWHRASGTEAF
>NA|TRBV19|TRBJ2-3
ASSIGVDTQY
>NA|TRBV11-2|TRBJ2-5
ASSQIDRGGTQY
>NA|TRBV29-1|TRBJ2-3
SVGGGEKSTDTQY
>NA|TRBV7-9|TRBJ2-7
ASSYPRAGSYEQY
>NA|TRBV7-9|TRBJ1-1
ASNSDIDTEAF
>NA|TRBV25-1|TRBJ1-2
ASVQTGGANYGYT
>few|TRBV19|TRBJ1-1
ASRVNAALNTEAF
>few|TRBV14|TRBJ2-3
ASSHAGANTQY
>NA|TRBV6-1|TRBJ2-7
ASRRTGSPGEQY
>NA|TRBV10-1|TRBJ2-3
ASSESGIGGTDTQY
>NA|TRBV6-6|TRBJ2-5
ASRPGQGAWETQY
>NA|TRBV7-8|TRBJ2-5
ASSLRRGTGFQETQY
>NA|TRBV5-1|TRBJ2-1
ASSPQLAGGFSSYNEQF
>NA|TRBV5-1|TRBJ2-3
ASSSTGTGGTDTQY
>NA|TRBV14|TRBJ2-7
ASSHRGYEQY
>NA|TRBV7-3|TRBJ2-2
ASSPGTGELF
>NA|TRBV7-2|TRBJ1-4
ASSRGGAQNEKLF
>NA|TRBV7-8|TRBJ1-1
ASSPGGRGPLNTEAF